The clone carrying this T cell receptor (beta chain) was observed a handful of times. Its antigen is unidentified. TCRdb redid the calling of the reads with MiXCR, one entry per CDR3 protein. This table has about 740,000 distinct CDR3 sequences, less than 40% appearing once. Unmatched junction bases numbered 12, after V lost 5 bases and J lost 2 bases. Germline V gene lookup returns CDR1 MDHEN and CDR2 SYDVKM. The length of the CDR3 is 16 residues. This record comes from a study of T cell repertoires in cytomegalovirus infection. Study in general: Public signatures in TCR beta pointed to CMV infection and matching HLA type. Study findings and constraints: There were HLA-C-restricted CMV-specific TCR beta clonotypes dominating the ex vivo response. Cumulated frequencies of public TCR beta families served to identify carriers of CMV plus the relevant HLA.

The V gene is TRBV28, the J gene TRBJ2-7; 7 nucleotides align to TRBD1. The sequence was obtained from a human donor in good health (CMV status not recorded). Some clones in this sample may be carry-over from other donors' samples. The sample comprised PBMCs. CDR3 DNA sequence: TGTGCCAGCAGTAGCCCACACAGGGGAACTACCTACGAGCAGTACTTC. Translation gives CASSSPHRGTTYEQYF.